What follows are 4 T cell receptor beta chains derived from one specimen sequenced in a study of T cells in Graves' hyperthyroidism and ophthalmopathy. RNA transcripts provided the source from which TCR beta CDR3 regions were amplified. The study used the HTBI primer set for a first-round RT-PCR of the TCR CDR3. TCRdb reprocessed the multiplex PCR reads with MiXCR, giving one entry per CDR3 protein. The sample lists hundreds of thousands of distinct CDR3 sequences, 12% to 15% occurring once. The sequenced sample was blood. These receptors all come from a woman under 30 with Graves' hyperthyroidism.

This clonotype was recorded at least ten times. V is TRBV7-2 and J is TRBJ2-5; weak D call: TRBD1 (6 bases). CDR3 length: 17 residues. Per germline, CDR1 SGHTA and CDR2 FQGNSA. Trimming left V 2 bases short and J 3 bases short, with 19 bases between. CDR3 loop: CASSLRSGGAGKETQYF. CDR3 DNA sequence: TGTGCCAGCAGCTTAAGGTCTGGGGGCGCGGGTAAAGAGACCCAGTACTTC.

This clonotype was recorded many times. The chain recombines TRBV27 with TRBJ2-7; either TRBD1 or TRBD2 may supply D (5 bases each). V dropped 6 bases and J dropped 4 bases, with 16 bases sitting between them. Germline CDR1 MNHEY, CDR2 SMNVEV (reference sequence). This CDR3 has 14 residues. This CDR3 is CASSYAGSTYEQYF. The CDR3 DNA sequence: TGTGCCAGCAGCTACGCAGGGAGTACGTACGAGCAGTACTTC.

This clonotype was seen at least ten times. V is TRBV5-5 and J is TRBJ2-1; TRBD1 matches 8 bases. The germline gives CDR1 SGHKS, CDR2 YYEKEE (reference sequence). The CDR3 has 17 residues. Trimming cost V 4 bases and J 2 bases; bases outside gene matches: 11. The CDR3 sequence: CASSAKTGDPTYNEQFF. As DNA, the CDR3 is TGTGCCAGCAGCGCGAAGACAGGGGACCCCACCTACAATGAGCAGTTCTTC.

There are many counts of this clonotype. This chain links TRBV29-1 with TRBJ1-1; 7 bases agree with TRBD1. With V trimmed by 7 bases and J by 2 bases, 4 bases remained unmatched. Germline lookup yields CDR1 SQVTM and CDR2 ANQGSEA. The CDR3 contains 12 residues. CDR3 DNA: TGCAGCGCCAGGGGGTCAAACACTGAAGCTTTCTTT. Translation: CSARGSNTEAFF.